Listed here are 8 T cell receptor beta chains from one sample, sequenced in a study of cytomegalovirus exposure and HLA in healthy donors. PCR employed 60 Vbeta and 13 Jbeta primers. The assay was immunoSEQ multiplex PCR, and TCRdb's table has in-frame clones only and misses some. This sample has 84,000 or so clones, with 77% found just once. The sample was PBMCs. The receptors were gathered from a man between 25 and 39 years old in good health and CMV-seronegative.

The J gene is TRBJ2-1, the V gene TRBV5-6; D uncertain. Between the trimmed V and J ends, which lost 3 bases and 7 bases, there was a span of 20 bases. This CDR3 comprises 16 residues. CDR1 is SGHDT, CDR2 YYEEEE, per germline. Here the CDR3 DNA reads TGTGCCAGCAGCTCGCGTAGAGTTAGCTTAATGAATGAGCAGTTCTTC. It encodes CASSSRRVSLMNEQFF.

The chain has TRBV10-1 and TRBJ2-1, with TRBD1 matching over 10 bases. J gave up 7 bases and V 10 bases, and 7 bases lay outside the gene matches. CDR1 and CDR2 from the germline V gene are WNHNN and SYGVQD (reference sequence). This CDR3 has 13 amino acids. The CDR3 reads CATQDRGRNEQFF. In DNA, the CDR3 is TGCGCCACCCAGGACAGGGGGAGGAATGAGCAGTTCTTC.

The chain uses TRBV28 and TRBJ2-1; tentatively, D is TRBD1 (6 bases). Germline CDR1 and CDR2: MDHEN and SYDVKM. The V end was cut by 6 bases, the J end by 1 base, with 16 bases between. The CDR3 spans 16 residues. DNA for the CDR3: TGTGCCAGCAGGCTGAACAGGGATTGGTCCTACAATGAGCAGTTCTTC. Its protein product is CASRLNRDWSYNEQFF.

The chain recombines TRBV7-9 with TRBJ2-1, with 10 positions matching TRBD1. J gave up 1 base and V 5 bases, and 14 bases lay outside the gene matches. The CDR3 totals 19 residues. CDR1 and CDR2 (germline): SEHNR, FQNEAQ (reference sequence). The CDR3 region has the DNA TGTGCCAGCAGCACAACGTCCGGGACAGGGGAGTTTTCCTACAATGAGCAGTTCTTC. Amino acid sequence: CASSTTSGTGEFSYNEQFF.

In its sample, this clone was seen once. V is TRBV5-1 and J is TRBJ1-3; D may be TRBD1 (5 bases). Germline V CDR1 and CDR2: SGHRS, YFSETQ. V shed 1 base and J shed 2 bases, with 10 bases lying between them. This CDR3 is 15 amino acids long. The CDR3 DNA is TGCGCCAGCAGCTTGCCAGGGTATCCTGGAAACACCATATATTTT. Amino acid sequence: CASSLPGYPGNTIYF.

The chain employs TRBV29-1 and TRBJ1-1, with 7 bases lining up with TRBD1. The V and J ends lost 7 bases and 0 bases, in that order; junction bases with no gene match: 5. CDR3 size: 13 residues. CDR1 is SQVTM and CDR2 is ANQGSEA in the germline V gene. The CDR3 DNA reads TGCAGCGCTGGGACAGCCATGAACACTGAAGCTTTCTTT. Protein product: CSAGTAMNTEAFF.

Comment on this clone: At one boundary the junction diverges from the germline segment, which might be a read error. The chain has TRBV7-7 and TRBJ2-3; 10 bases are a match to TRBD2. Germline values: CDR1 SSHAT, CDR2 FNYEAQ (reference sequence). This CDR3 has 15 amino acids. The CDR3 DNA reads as TGTGCTAGCAGCCCTAGCGGGAGCGGTACAGATACGCAGTATTTT. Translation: CASSPSGSGTDTQYF.

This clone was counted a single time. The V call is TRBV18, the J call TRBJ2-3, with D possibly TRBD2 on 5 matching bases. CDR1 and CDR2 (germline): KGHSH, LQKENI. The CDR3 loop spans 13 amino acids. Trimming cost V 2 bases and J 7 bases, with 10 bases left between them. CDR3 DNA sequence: TGTGCCAGCTCACCATCGGGATTGAATACGCAGTATTTT. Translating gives CASSPSGLNTQYF.